A selection of T cell receptor beta chains follows, all from one sample in a study of OX40 agonist ivuxolimab in advanced cancers. The method was immunoSEQ multiplex PCR; TCRdb's version includes in-frame clones alone and lacks a portion of them. The sample lists about 64,000 clones, approximately 89% occurring once. This material consisted of CD4+ or CD8+ T cells sorted from blood, taken in a trial of the OX40 agonist ivuxolimab. Receptors originate from an adult with an advanced solid tumor such as melanoma, head and neck, liver or kidney cancer. Both conserved end residues are part of each CDR3. Fields, in order: CDR3 length, D gene, V gene, J gene, CDR3 protein. The D gene is left open where the match is weak.

>11|NA|TRBV7-8|TRBJ2-7
CASSATQKQYF
>16|NA|TRBV4-3|TRBJ2-7
CASSQLEGGDSYEQYF
>19|TRBD2|TRBV5-1|TRBJ2-1
CASSLDGLNGLAGRNEQFF
>11|NA|TRBV4-2|TRBJ2-1
CASSQDRRTLF
>16|NA|TRBV21-1|TRBJ1-3
CASSSTDTSKGNTIYF
>14|NA|TRBV5-1|TRBJ2-7
CASSLTTGTYEQYF
>14|NA|TRBV11-2|TRBJ2-3
CASSLDSPTDTQYF
>16|TRBD1|TRBV4-3|TRBJ1-4
CASSQDWTGGNEKLFF
>19|TRBD2|TRBV5-1|TRBJ2-7
CASSLGSGSDDNSSYEQYF
>17|TRBD2|TRBV2|TRBJ2-2
CASNLPGLAGGIGELFF
>11|NA|TRBV11-3|TRBJ2-5
CASSSEETQYF
>13|NA|TRBV6-5|TRBJ1-1
CASSTPTGTEAFF
>15|NA|TRBV10-3|TRBJ2-7
CAISESRGTSNEQYF
>15|TRBD1|TRBV19|TRBJ1-2
CASSLGQGVGYGYTF
>14|NA|TRBV27|TRBJ1-1
CASSSTQWDTEAFF
>12|NA|TRBV25-1|TRBJ1-1
CASSRGNTEAFF
>15|NA|TRBV7-7|TRBJ2-2
CASTKGRGDTGELFF
>15|NA|TRBV18|TRBJ1-2
CASSPLGRTNYGYTF
>16|TRBD1|TRBV27|TRBJ1-4
CASSLPGTATNEKLFF
>16|TRBD2|TRBV11-2|TRBJ2-2
CASSSPLAGGPGELFF
>16|NA|TRBV18|TRBJ2-5
CASSPMLSGGYETQYF
>14|TRBD2|TRBV27|TRBJ2-7
CASSPYQLADEQYF
>13|NA|TRBV5-6|TRBJ1-1
CASSLTLNTEAFF
>14|NA|TRBV4-2|TRBJ1-1
CASSQEVGGTEAFF
>14|NA|TRBV18|TRBJ2-7
CASSSGLLAYEQYF
>15|NA|TRBV7-9|TRBJ2-7
CASSLVGPPEIEQYF
>15|NA|TRBV7-8|TRBJ2-5
CASSLVVGRGETQYF
>18|NA|TRBV4-2|TRBJ1-5
CASSPFIGSAIGNQPQHF
>13|NA|TRBV19|TRBJ1-2
CASLRDHFGGYTF
>14|TRBD2|TRBV7-2|TRBJ2-7
CASSTRLAGYEQYF
>12|NA|TRBV7-9|TRBJ2-7
CASSPLVYEQYF
>14|TRBD2|TRBV9|TRBJ2-3
CASSANSGRNTQYF
>12|NA|TRBV29-1|TRBJ1-1
CSVGTGNTEAFF
>15|TRBD2|TRBV19|TRBJ2-5
CASSTLLAGQETQYF
>14|NA|TRBV5-1|TRBJ1-1
CASSLQGTNTEAFF
>14|TRBD2|TRBV7-2|TRBJ2-5
CASSLSGSPETQYF
>22|NA|TRBV19|TRBJ1-2
CASSIFPLPENLKQGKGYGYTF
>14|TRBD2|TRBV2|TRBJ2-5
CASSRTSPAETQYF
>11|NA|TRBV2|TRBJ1-1
CASERDTEAFF
>15|NA|TRBV4-1|TRBJ2-1
CASSQASWGYNEQFF
>14|TRBD2|TRBV18|TRBJ2-1
CASSRGLADNEQFF
>15|NA|TRBV5-1|TRBJ1-4
CASSLEVGVMEKLFF